These 30 T cell receptor beta chains were sequenced from one sample in a study of CD8 T cells in Susac syndrome. Reverse transcription used roughly 0.5 to 1 ug RNA and random hexamers. TCRdb analysed the immunoSEQ multiplex PCR reads with MiXCR anew, one entry per CDR3 protein. This table has a few hundred thousand distinct CDR3 sequences, 85% appearing once. Sequenced material: CD8+ T cells from PBMCs. The receptors shown here come from a human donor with multiple sclerosis.

This clonotype was seen a few times. This chain joins TRBV29-1 and TRBJ1-2; unclear D gene. V lost 0 bases and J 1 base, leaving 6 bases between the germline ends. Germline values: CDR1 SQVTM, CDR2 ANQGSEA. The CDR3 totals 13 residues. As DNA, the CDR3 is TGCAGCGTTGAAGACAGAATTAACTATGGCTACACCTTC. It translates to CSVEDRINYGYTF.

V gene TRBV7-9 combines with J gene TRBJ1-5; weak D call: TRBD1 (5 bases). CDR3 length equals 11 residues. CDR1 is SEHNR and CDR2 is FQNEAQ in the germline V gene (reference sequence). Trimming pared 5 bases from V and 9 bases from J, leaving 8 bases between. Written as DNA, the CDR3 is TGTGCCAGCAGCCTCCAGGGGCCCCAGCATTTT. Its translation: CASSLQGPQHF.

The rearrangement joins TRBV7-6 to TRBJ2-1, with D perhaps matching TRBD2 (6 bases). V was cut by 2 bases and J by 0 bases, with 14 bases left in between. CDR3 size: 17 residues. Germline V CDR1 and CDR2: SGHVS, FNYEAQ. In DNA form, the CDR3 reads TGTGCCAGCAGCTTATTGTCGCGGGGAAACTCCTACAATGAGCAGTTCTTC. It encodes CASSLLSRGNSYNEQFF.

The chain joins TRBV20-1 to TRBJ1-5; no clear D gene. Germline assignment: CDR1 DFQATT and CDR2 SNEGSKA (reference sequence). CDR3 length: 14 amino acids. The germline V and J ends were trimmed by 0 bases and 1 base, with 7 bases remaining between them. CDR3 sequence reads: CSAREKGSNQPQHF. CDR3 in DNA: TGCAGTGCTAGAGAAAAGGGCAGCAATCAGCCCCAGCATTTT.

The chain recombines TRBV7-9 with TRBJ2-1; possibly TRBD1 or TRBD2 for D (7 bases each). The V gene lost 5 bases and the J gene lost 2 bases, with 16 bases spanning the gap. The germline V gene encodes CDR1 SEHNR and CDR2 FQNEAQ (reference sequence). There are 16 residues in the CDR3. The DNA of the CDR3 is TGTGCCAGCAGCGGGAGGGACAGTCAGACCTACAATGAGCAGTTCTTC. Translation gives CASSGRDSQTYNEQFF.

CDR3 DNA sequence: TGCGCCAGCAGCTTGTTCGTCCGGACGGAATCCTACGAGCAGTACTTC. Translating it yields CASSLFVRTESYEQYF. The chain carries TRBV5-1 and TRBJ2-7, with D hard to call. V lost 1 base and J 1 base, leaving 15 bases between the germline ends. There are 16 residues in the CDR3. CDR1 and CDR2 from the germline V gene are SGHRS and YFSETQ. Supplemented by reference TRBV5-1 and TRBJ2-7, the full variable domain reads KAGVTQTPRYLIKTRGQQVTLSCSPISGHRSVSWYQQTPGQGLQFLFEYFSETQRNKGNFPGRFSGRQFSNSRSEMNVSTLELGDSALYLCASSLFVRTESYEQYFGPGTRLTVT.

The V gene is TRBV7-9, the J gene TRBJ1-1; D uncertain. Trimming shortened V by 5 bases and J by 1 base, and 11 bases separated the two germline ends. This CDR3 is 14 amino acids long. Germline V gene sequence: CDR1 SEHNR, CDR2 FQNEAQ (reference sequence). DNA for the CDR3: TGTGCCAGCAGCCCCCCACACGAGAACACTGAAGCTTTCTTT. Translation gives CASSPPHENTEAFF.

The rearrangement links TRBV28 to TRBJ2-7; 7 nucleotides match TRBD2. The CDR3 is 14 residues long. Trimming at V came to 1 base and at J to 6 bases, leaving 6 bases not matched to a gene. The germline CDR1 and CDR2 sequences are MDHEN and SYDVKM. The CDR3 is CASSLSHGGGEQYF. The CDR3 nucleotides are TGTGCCAGCAGTTTATCCCACGGCGGGGGCGAGCAGTACTTC.

The gene calls are TRBV20-1 and TRBJ2-1, with D hard to call. Trimming pared 0 bases from V and 10 bases from J, leaving 13 bases between. Germline V gene lookup returns CDR1 DFQATT and CDR2 SNEGSKA (reference sequence). CDR3 length equals 13 residues. The CDR3 DNA reads TGCAGTGCTAGAGATACGGAGCACCTGGAGCAGTTCTTC. Translating it yields CSARDTEHLEQFF.

This chain joins TRBV28 and TRBJ2-1; the D is unclear. The germline V gene encodes CDR1 MDHEN and CDR2 SYDVKM. This CDR3 has 15 amino acids. V lost 7 bases and J 0 bases, leaving 13 bases between the germline ends. The chain's CDR3 is CASKFGRASYNEQFF. The CDR3 DNA sequence: TGTGCCAGCAAGTTTGGACGGGCCTCCTACAATGAGCAGTTCTTC.

V is TRBV5-5 and J is TRBJ2-1, with TRBD2 identical over 8 bases. The CDR3 length is 14 residues. CDR1 SGHKS and CDR2 YYEKEE come from the germline V gene (reference sequence). V shed 4 bases, J shed 8 bases, and the junction held 8 bases outside the gene matches. The CDR3 region is CASSTGTRDYEQFF. The CDR3 bases are TGTGCCAGCAGCACCGGGACTAGAGACTATGAGCAGTTCTTC.

The chain employs TRBV7-9 and TRBJ2-7; either TRBD1 or TRBD2 may fit D (5 bases each). V shed 1 base and J shed 4 bases, with 11 bases lying between them. The length of the CDR3 is 14 residues. From germline, CDR1 is SEHNR and CDR2 FQNEAQ (reference sequence). DNA of the CDR3: TGTGCCAGCAGCTTAGGGGGGAAAGGGTACGAGCAGTACTTC. Translation gives CASSLGGKGYEQYF.

The gene calls are TRBV29-1 and TRBJ2-5; D ambiguous. V lost 3 bases, J lost 2 bases, and 7 bases lay in between. This CDR3 has 12 residues. Looked up from germline, CDR1 is SQVTM and CDR2 is ANQGSEA. The CDR3 is CSVESSQETQYF. DNA of the CDR3: TGCAGCGTTGAGTCCAGTCAAGAGACCCAGTACTTC.

CDR3 residues: CAWSGRGPGELFF. Here the CDR3 DNA reads TGTGCCTGGAGTGGGAGGGGGCCCGGGGAGCTGTTTTTT. The chain has TRBV30 and TRBJ2-2, with a possible D match to TRBD1 (7 bases). Germline CDR1 and CDR2: GTSNPN and SVGIG (reference sequence). This CDR3 spans 13 amino acids. Trimming removed 1 base at V and 6 bases at J, with 9 bases between.

The chain has TRBV19 and TRBJ2-1; D is ambiguous. Trimming took off 9 bases at V and 9 bases at J, with 21 bases between the two ends. Germline assignment: CDR1 LNHDA and CDR2 SQIVND (reference sequence). The CDR3 totals 14 residues. CDR3 loop: CASGQDIQSGEQFF. In DNA, the CDR3 is TGTGCCAGCGGTCAGGATATCCAATCCGGTGAGCAGTTCTTC.

The chain recombines TRBV7-8 with TRBJ1-4, with a possible D match to TRBD1 (6 bases). Germline CDR1 and CDR2: SGHVS and FQNEAQ. V was pared by 2 bases and J by 7 bases, with 11 bases between. The CDR3 runs to 14 residues. The CDR3 here is CASSLQGRFEKLFF. CDR3 DNA: TGTGCCAGCAGCTTACAGGGGCGCTTTGAAAAACTGTTTTTT.

The CDR3 DNA follows: TGTGCCAGCAGTGAAGCGCCGGGGGTAGCCGAGCAGTACTTC. It translates to CASSEAPGVAEQYF. The rearrangement joins TRBV2 to TRBJ2-7; D is perhaps TRBD2 (6 bases). CDR3 size: 14 residues. Germline V gene data show CDR1 as SNHLY and CDR2 as FYNNEI. V lost 0 bases and J 6 bases, leaving 12 bases between the germline ends.

The CDR3 DNA reads as TGTGCCAGCAGCCTAATGTCCTCGGTGGAGCCATCGGACTATGGCTACACCTTC. Residues: CASSLMSSVEPSDYGYTF. The chain uses TRBV16 and TRBJ1-2, with D unresolved. V lost 4 bases, J lost 3 bases, and 24 bases lay in between. Germline-derived CDR1 and CDR2 are KGHSY and FQNENV. This CDR3 is 18 amino acids long.

This chain uses TRBV7-9 with TRBJ2-5; D is possibly TRBD1 (6 bases). Germline V CDR1 and CDR2: SEHNR, FQNEAQ (reference sequence). The CDR3 is 13 amino acids. With 5 bases removed from V and 5 bases from J, the gap between germline ends came to 12 bases. In DNA form, the CDR3 reads TGTGCCAGCAGCCTGGGGGCAAGTGAGACCCAGTACTTC. Amino acid sequence: CASSLGASETQYF.

This chain joins TRBV29-1 and TRBJ1-1; D gene unclear. The germline CDR1 and CDR2 sequences are SQVTM and ANQGSEA. The length of the CDR3 is 18 residues. Trimming took 1 base from V and 0 from J, leaving 21 bases between them. This chain's CDR3 is CSVEARGGLPLMNTEAFF. CDR3 DNA sequence: TGCAGCGTTGAAGCAAGAGGCGGACTCCCACTCATGAACACTGAAGCTTTCTTT.

V gene TRBV12-3 or TRBV12-4 combines with J gene TRBJ1-2, with D possibly matching TRBD1 (5 bases). This CDR3 spans 14 amino acids. V gave up 3 bases and J gave up 4 bases, with 12 bases separating them. The CDR3 DNA is TGTGCCAGCAGTTTTAGGTCAGGGATCTATGGCTACACCTTC. This sequence encodes CASSFRSGIYGYTF.

The genes are TRBV4-1 and TRBJ2-1; D is unresolved. The CDR3 contains 14 residues. With 1 base removed from V and 0 bases from J, the gap between germline ends came to 4 bases. Germline assignment: CDR1 MGHRA and CDR2 YSYEKL. DNA for the CDR3: TGCGCCAGCAGCCAAGTCCTCTCCTACAATGAGCAGTTCTTC. Protein sequence: CASSQVLSYNEQFF.

Comment on this clonotype: Since the CDR3 does not end with the conserved phenylalanine or tryptophan, this likely comes from a read error. The chain recombines TRBV9 with TRBJ2-5; 10 bases agree with TRBD2. Per germline, CDR1 SGDLS and CDR2 YYNGEE. CDR3 length equals 18 residues. Trimming took 4 bases from V and 4 from J; bases not matched to a gene: 16. The CDR3 loop is CASSPTYGLAGEGETQYL. The CDR3 coding sequence is TGTGCCAGCAGCCCAACCTACGGGCTAGCGGGAGAGGGAGAGACCCAGTACCTC.

This clonotype has a single count. The chain carries TRBV15 and TRBJ1-6; D might be TRBD1 (5 bases). The germline gives CDR1 LNHNV, CDR2 YYDKDF (reference sequence). The CDR3 consists of 16 residues. Trimming took 5 bases from V and 10 from J, leaving 21 bases between them. CDR3 protein: CATSLHPLGGESPLHF. CDR3 nucleotide sequence: TGTGCCACCAGCCTCCATCCCCTTGGGGGGGAGTCACCCCTCCACTTT.

The CDR3 region has the DNA TGTGCCAGCAGCCAAAACACCGGGACAGGGCGGCACGAGCAGTACTTC. Its translation is CASSQNTGTGRHEQYF. J is TRBJ2-7 and V is TRBV7-9, with 9 bases fitting TRBD1. The germline CDR1 and CDR2 sequences are SEHNR and FQNEAQ (reference sequence). The CDR3 has 16 residues. V gave up 5 bases and J gave up 5 bases; unmatched junction bases: 13.

This clonotype was seen a handful of times. This chain links TRBV29-1 with TRBJ2-7; 12 bases agree with TRBD1. V was pared by 1 base and J by 9 bases, with 10 bases of the junction left unmatched. CDR1 is SQVTM, CDR2 ANQGSEA, per germline. This CDR3 spans 15 amino acids. The CDR3 nucleotides are TGCAGCGTTGAAGGCGGGACAGGGGGCTCAATACGGCAGTACTTC. Its translation is CSVEGGTGGSIRQYF.

The chain carries TRBV7-9 and TRBJ2-1; D not resolved. This CDR3 has 11 residues. Trimming left V 5 bases short and J 10 bases short, with 9 bases between. The germline gives CDR1 SEHNR, CDR2 FQNEAQ (reference sequence). Written as DNA, the CDR3 is TGTGCCAGCAGCCCAATGGAGGAGCAGTTCTTC. It is translated as CASSPMEEQFF.

This rearrangement joins TRBV5-4 to TRBJ2-1; tentatively, D is TRBD1 or TRBD2 (5 bases each). The CDR3 loop spans 18 amino acids. Germline CDR1 and CDR2: SGHNT and YYREEE (reference sequence). The V end was cut by 2 bases, the J end by 2 bases, with 20 bases between. CDR3 in DNA: TGTGCCAGCAGCTTCGGCGGGCGAGGGACCGCTCCCTACAATGAGCAGTTCTTC. Protein sequence: CASSFGGRGTAPYNEQFF.

The chain is built from TRBV9 and TRBJ1-2; D not resolved. V was cut by 0 bases and J by 8 bases, with 17 bases left in between. CDR1 and CDR2 from the germline V gene are SGDLS and YYNGEE. The CDR3 loop spans 15 amino acids. The CDR3 region is CASSVARQSHAGYTF. The CDR3 region has the DNA TGTGCCAGCAGCGTAGCTCGGCAGTCACACGCCGGCTACACCTTC.

This clonotype was detected only a few times. The rearrangement joins TRBV6-1 to TRBJ2-7; 9 bases agree with TRBD1. Germline CDR1 and CDR2: MNHNS and SASEGT. Germline trimming cut 9 bases from V and 4 bases from J; bases unmatched to any gene: 4. This CDR3 comprises 12 residues. CDR3 DNA: TGTGCCAGGCAGGACAGGGGTTACGAGCAGTACTTC. It is translated as CARQDRGYEQYF.